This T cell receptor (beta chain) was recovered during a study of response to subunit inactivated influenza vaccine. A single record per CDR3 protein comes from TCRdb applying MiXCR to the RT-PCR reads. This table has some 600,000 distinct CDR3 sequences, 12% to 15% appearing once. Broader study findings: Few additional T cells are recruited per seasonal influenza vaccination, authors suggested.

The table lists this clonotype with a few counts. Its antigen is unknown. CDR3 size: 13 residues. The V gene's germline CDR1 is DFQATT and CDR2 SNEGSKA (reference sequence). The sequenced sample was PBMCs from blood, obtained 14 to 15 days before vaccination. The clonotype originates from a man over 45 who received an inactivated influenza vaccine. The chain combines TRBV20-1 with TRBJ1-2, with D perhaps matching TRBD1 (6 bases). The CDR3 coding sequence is TGCAGCTTTCCGACAGGCCTAAACTATGGCTACACCTTC. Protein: CSFPTGLNYGYTF.